Listed below are T cell receptor beta chains from one sample, sequenced in a study of blood T cells in healthy people across ages. One entry per CDR3 protein, called by TCRdb with MiXCR from the 5' RACE reads. The sample contains approximately 780,000 distinct CDR3 sequences, about a quarter of which appear only once. These data were also filed under a second study, of T cells of mothers and their children.

Sequencing used blood. The source of these receptors is a boy between 5 and 17 years old in good health. Each CDR3 is given without its conserved first and last residue. Only part of the rows carry a size: once, few, many, or a class if the clone is expanded.

CDR3 protein: ASSEPAGRNGYT; V gene: TRBV13; clone size: .
CDR3 protein: ASSPGYGSGQETQY; V gene: TRBV5-1; clone size: few
CDR3 protein: ASSYSPETVHGELF; V gene: TRBV6-5; clone size: .
CDR3 protein: SDRFRDRARGYT; V gene: TRBV20-1; clone size: .
CDR3 protein: ASSDPRTSGGYT; V gene: TRBV25-1; clone size: few
CDR3 protein: ASSFGQGPYGYT; V gene: TRBV5-1; clone size: .
CDR3 protein: ASTGVGGANVLT; V gene: TRBV2; clone size: .
CDR3 protein: ASSSRTSVRTDTQY; V gene: TRBV9; clone size: once
CDR3 protein: ASSYSGQGVVNEQY; V gene: TRBV6-6; clone size: many
CDR3 protein: ASSFSGPPNTEAF; V gene: TRBV28; clone size: .
CDR3 protein: ASSLADRVSYEQY; V gene: TRBV5-1; clone size: .
CDR3 protein: SARGEGNEQF; V gene: TRBV20-1; clone size: few
CDR3 protein: ASVRGNGYT; V gene: TRBV6-1; clone size: few
CDR3 protein: AIGLTQETQY; V gene: TRBV10-3; clone size: .
CDR3 protein: ASSEGGWQTQY; V gene: TRBV6-1; clone size: .
CDR3 protein: ASNWGTGWTEAF; V gene: TRBV12-3/TRBV12-4; clone size: .
CDR3 protein: ASYVFGTGGHGYT; V gene: TRBV12-3/TRBV12-4; clone size: .
CDR3 protein: ASSRPGTGPNEKLF; V gene: TRBV2; clone size: .
CDR3 protein: ASRLGGPSGEQY; V gene: TRBV7-2; clone size: .
CDR3 protein: ASSPRLARRNEQF; V gene: TRBV5-1; clone size: .
CDR3 protein: ASSVDSTNEKLF; V gene: TRBV9; clone size: few
CDR3 protein: ASIETGQGDTQY; V gene: TRBV12-3/TRBV12-4; clone size: .
CDR3 protein: ASSHLGGHEQF; V gene: TRBV4-3; clone size: .
CDR3 protein: SARAGGDYGYT; V gene: TRBV20-1; clone size: few
CDR3 protein: SVMGKETQY; V gene: TRBV29-1; clone size: .
CDR3 protein: ASSPDGPTDTQY; V gene: TRBV5-1; clone size: few
CDR3 protein: ASSLGDRAEETQY; V gene: TRBV5-1; clone size: once
CDR3 protein: AGSLTTGNTGEPF; V gene: TRBV6-5; clone size: .
CDR3 protein: ASSQITEAF; V gene: TRBV7-8; clone size: .
CDR3 protein: AGSFIRNYGYT; V gene: TRBV28; clone size: few
CDR3 protein: ASSARQEMGLAGANVLT; V gene: TRBV5-1; clone size: few
CDR3 protein: ASIRGGVNEAF; V gene: TRBV6-1; clone size: .
CDR3 protein: ASARDAGPYEQY; V gene: TRBV27; clone size: few
CDR3 protein: ASSFRTDDEKLF; V gene: TRBV12-3/TRBV12-4; clone size: few
CDR3 protein: ASSLVAASTYNEQF; V gene: TRBV5-1; clone size: .
CDR3 protein: SARPRVQVNTEAF; V gene: TRBV20-1; clone size: few
CDR3 protein: SVETDGTGVRNTDTQY; V gene: TRBV29-1; clone size: .
CDR3 protein: ASSHIQGYEQY; V gene: TRBV3-1; clone size: many
CDR3 protein: ASSLMLVYEQY; V gene: TRBV11-2; clone size: once
CDR3 protein: SVNNRGYTDTQY; V gene: TRBV29-1; clone size: few
CDR3 protein: ASSSYRGRKREQY; V gene: TRBV7-9; clone size: .
CDR3 protein: ASSLNRGGDGKLF; V gene: TRBV5-5; clone size: .